These T cell receptor beta chains were read from a single sample in a study of shared clonotypes between healthy human individuals. The protocol was immunoSEQ multiplex PCR, while the TCRdb copy is restricted to in-frame clones and leaves out a portion. This sample has more than 2,000,000 clones, with more than 90% found just once. The sequenced sample was naive CD4+ T cells sorted from blood. All receptors come from a man aged 18 to 29 in good health. Each CDR3 is given with its conserved first and last residue. A D gene is named only where the DNA matches it firmly. A row's size may be missing; if present it is once, few, many or a size class.

TRBV7-2	TRBJ2-7	NA	TRBD2	CASSLEPSGPTYEQYF	TGTGCCAGCAGCTTAGAGCCTAGCGGGCCCACCTACGAGCAGTACTTC
TRBV28	TRBJ2-3	NA	NA	CASRGSLSTDTQYF	TGTGCCAGCAGAGGCAGCCTTAGCACAGATACGCAGTATTTT
TRBV18	TRBJ1-3	NA	TRBD1	CASSPSTGEVSGNTIYF	TGTGCCAGCTCACCCTCGACAGGGGAGGTATCTGGAAACACCATATATTTT
TRBV29-1	TRBJ2-1	NA	NA	CSVEWRAYNEQFF	TGCAGCGTTGAGTGGCGGGCCTATAATGAGCAGTTCTTC
TRBV7-9	TRBJ2-5	NA	NA	CASSRRQDPRETQYF	TGTGCCAGCAGCCGTAGACAGGACCCACGCGAGACCCAGTACTTC
TRBV7-9	TRBJ2-7	NA	NA	CASSLKGRPYEQYF	TGTGCCAGCAGCTTAAAAGGTAGACCATACGAGCAGTACTTC
TRBV7-9	TRBJ1-2	once	NA	CASSRPQGLGYTF	TGTGCCAGCAGCCGTCCCCAAGGGTTAGGCTACACCTTC
TRBV5-4	TRBJ1-1	once	NA	CASSLDRLSTEAFF	TGTGCCAGCAGCTTGGACAGGTTGAGCACTGAAGCTTTCTTT
TRBV9	TRBJ1-3	NA	NA	CASSVAPDGDSGNTIYF	TGTGCCAGCAGCGTAGCTCCAGACGGTGACTCTGGAAACACCATATATTTT
TRBV6-4	TRBJ2-2	NA	NA	CASSGTVNTGELFF	TGTGCCAGCAGTGGGACAGTGAACACCGGGGAGCTGTTTTTT
TRBV18	TRBJ1-5	once	NA	CASSPQEYSNQPQHF	TGTGCCAGCTCACCCCAGGAGTATAGCAATCAGCCCCAGCATTTT
TRBV28	TRBJ1-5	once	NA	CASSAPGGNQPQHF	TGTGCCAGCAGCGCACCTGGAGGGAATCAGCCCCAGCATTTT
TRBV29-1	TRBJ1-1	few	TRBD1	CSVYQGQVHTEAFF	TGCAGCGTCTATCAGGGACAGGTACACACTGAAGCTTTCTTT
TRBV19	TRBJ1-6	few	NA	CAAGGRGGSPLHF	TGTGCCGCTGGGGGCAGGGGCGGGTCACCCCTCCACTTT
TRBV9	TRBJ2-5	NA	TRBD2	CASSVAPGGETQYF	TGTGCCAGCAGCGTAGCCCCGGGGGGGGAGACCCAGTACTTC
TRBV2	TRBJ2-2	once	NA	CASRNGGGRSTGELFF	TGTGCCAGCAGGAATGGGGGAGGCCGATCCACCGGGGAGCTGTTTTTT
TRBV18	TRBJ2-7	NA	TRBD2	CASSLGGNEQYF	TGTGCCAGCTCACTGGGAGGGAACGAGCAGTACTTC
TRBV27	TRBJ2-7	NA	NA	CASSKGGPGVVNEQYF	TGTGCCAGCAGTAAGGGTGGGCCAGGAGTCGTCAACGAGCAGTACTTC
TRBV12-5	TRBJ2-7	NA	NA	CASGLGRGTWFEQYF	TGTGCTAGTGGTTTGGGGCGGGGAACTTGGTTCGAGCAGTACTTC
TRBV2	TRBJ1-2	NA	TRBD1	CASSEQGVFGYTF	TGTGCCAGCAGTGAACAGGGGGTTTTTGGCTACACCTTC
TRBV30	TRBJ1-3	NA	NA	CAWSVRGRTSWGNTIYF	TGTGCCTGGAGTGTACGGGGCAGGACCTCATGGGGAAACACCATATATTTT
TRBV19	TRBJ1-3	once	NA	CASSKSSGNTIYF	TGTGCCAGTAGTAAGAGCTCTGGAAACACCATATATTTT
TRBV18	TRBJ2-7	NA	NA	CASSPRDSRDEQYF	TGTGCCAGCTCACCCCGGGACTCGAGGGACGAGCAGTACTTC
TRBV5-5	TRBJ1-1	NA	TRBD1	CASSWTDRGSYEYTEAFF	TGTGCCAGCAGCTGGACGGACAGGGGGTCCTATGAGTACACTGAAGCTTTCTTT
TRBV7-2	TRBJ2-7	NA	NA	CASSPLQGSYEQYF	TGTGCCAGCAGCCCTCTCCAGGGCTCCTACGAGCAGTACTTC
TRBV5-1	TRBJ1-4	NA	NA	CASGDAATNEKLFF	TGCGCCAGCGGGGACGCCGCAACTAATGAAAAACTGTTTTTT
TRBV6-1	TRBJ1-1	NA	NA	CASSDAIPGNTEAFF	TGTGCCAGCAGTGATGCAATCCCAGGGAACACTGAAGCTTTCTTT
TRBV18	TRBJ2-7	NA	TRBD2	CASSPVAGGVVEQYF	TGTGCCAGCTCACCTGTAGCGGGAGGGGTAGTGGAGCAGTACTTC
TRBV2	TRBJ2-5	NA	TRBD2	CASSETSGSAETQYF	TGTGCCAGCAGTGAGACTAGCGGGAGTGCTGAGACCCAGTACTTC
TRBV29-1	TRBJ1-2	NA	NA	CSVDSQLYGYTF	TGCAGCGTTGACTCCCAGCTCTATGGCTACACCTTC
TRBV7-8	TRBJ1-3	NA	NA	CASSPIGGGNTIYF	TGTGCCAGCAGCCCGATAGGTGGAGGAAACACCATATATTTT